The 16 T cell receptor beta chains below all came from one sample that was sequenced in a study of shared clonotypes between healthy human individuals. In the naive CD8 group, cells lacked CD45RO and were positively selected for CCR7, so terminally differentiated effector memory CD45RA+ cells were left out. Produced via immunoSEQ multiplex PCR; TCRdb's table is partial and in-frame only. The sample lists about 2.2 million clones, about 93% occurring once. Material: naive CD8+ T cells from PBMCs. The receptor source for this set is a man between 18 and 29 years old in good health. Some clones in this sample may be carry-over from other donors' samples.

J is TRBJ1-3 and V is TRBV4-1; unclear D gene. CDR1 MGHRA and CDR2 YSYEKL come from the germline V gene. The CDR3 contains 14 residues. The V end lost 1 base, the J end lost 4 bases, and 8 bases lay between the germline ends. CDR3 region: CASSQGRVGNTIYF. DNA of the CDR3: TGCGCCAGCAGCCAAGGGAGGGTCGGAAACACCATATATTTT.

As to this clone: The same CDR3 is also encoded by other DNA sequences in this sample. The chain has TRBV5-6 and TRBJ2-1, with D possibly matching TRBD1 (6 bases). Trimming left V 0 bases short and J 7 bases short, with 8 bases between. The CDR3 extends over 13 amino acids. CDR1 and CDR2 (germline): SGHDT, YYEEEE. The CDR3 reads CASSLVRGNEQFF. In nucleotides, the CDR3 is TGTGCCAGCAGCTTGGTCAGGGGTAATGAGCAGTTCTTC.

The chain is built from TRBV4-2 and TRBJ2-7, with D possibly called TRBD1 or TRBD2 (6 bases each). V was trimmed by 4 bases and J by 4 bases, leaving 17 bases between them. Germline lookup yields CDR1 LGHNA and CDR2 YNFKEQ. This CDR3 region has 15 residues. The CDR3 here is CASSPPGGRGYEQYF. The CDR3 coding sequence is TGTGCCAGCAGCCCCCCTGGGGGGCGCGGATACGAGCAGTACTTC.

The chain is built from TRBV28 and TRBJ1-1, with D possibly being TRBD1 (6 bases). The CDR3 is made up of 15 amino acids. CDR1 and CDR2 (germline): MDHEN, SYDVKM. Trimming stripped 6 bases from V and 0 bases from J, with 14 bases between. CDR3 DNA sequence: TGTGCCAGCAGCCGACCGCGGGACATGAACACTGAAGCTTTCTTT. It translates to CASSRPRDMNTEAFF.

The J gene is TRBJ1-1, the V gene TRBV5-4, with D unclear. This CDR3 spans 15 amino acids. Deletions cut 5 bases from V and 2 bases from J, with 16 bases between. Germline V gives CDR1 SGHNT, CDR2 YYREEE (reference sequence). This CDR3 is CASRTTRESNTEAFF. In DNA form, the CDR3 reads TGTGCCAGCAGAACTACACGGGAGTCAAACACTGAAGCTTTCTTT. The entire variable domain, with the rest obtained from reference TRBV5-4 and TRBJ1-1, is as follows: ETGVTQSPTHLIKTRGQQVTLRCSSQSGHNTVSWYQQALGQGPQFIFQYYREEENGRGNFPPRFSGLQFPNYSSELNVNALELDDSALYLCASRTTRESNTEAFFGQGTRLTVV.

The CDR3 nucleotides are TGTGCCAGCAGTTTATCGGCCAGCGGGAGGTACGAGCAGTACTTC. This gives the protein CASSLSASGRYEQYF. The chain combines TRBV27 with TRBJ2-7; the match to TRBD2 covers 9 bases. The length of the CDR3 is 15 residues. The germline gives CDR1 MNHEY, CDR2 SMNVEV (reference sequence). J was trimmed by 4 bases and V by 0 bases; bases with no gene match: 4.

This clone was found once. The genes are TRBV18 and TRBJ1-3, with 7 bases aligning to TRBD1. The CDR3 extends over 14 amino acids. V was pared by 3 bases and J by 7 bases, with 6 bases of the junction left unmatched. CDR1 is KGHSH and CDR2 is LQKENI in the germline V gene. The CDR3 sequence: CASSPQGDWNTIYF. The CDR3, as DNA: TGTGCCAGCTCACCGCAGGGGGACTGGAACACCATATATTTT.

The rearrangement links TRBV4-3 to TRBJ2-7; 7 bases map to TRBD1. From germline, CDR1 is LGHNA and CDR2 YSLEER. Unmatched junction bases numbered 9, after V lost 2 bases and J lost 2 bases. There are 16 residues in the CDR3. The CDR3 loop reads CASSQLLDGTAYEQYF. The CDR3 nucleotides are TGCGCCAGCAGCCAACTTCTCGACGGGACAGCCTACGAGCAGTACTTC.

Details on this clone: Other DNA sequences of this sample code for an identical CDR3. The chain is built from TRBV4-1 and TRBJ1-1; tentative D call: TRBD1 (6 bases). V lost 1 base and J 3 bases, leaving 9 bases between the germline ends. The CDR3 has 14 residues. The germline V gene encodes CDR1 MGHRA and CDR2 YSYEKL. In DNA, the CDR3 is TGCGCCAGCAGCCAAGTCGAGGGGGACACTGAAGCTTTCTTT. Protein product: CASSQVEGDTEAFF.

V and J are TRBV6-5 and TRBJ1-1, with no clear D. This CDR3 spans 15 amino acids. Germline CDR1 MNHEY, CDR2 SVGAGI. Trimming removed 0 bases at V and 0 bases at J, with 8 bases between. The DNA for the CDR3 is TGTGCCAGCAGTTACTCGGCGGCCGTGAACACTGAAGCTTTCTTT. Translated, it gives CASSYSAAVNTEAFF.

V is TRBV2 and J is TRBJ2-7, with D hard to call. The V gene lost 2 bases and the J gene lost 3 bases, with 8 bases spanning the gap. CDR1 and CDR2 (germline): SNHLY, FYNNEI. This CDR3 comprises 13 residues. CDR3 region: CASSESPNYEQYF. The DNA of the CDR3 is TGTGCCAGCAGTGAATCACCGAACTACGAGCAGTACTTC. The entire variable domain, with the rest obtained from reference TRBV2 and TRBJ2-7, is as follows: EPEVTQTPSHQVTQMGQEVILRCVPISNHLYFYWYRQILGQKVEFLVSFYNNEISEKSEIFDDQFSVERPDGSNFTLKIRSTKLEDSAMYFCASSESPNYEQYFGPGTRLTVT.

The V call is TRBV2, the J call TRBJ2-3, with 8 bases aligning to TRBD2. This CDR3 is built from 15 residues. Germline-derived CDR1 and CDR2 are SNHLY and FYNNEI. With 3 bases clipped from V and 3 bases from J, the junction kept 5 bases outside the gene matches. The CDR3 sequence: CASSDGGRLTDTQYF. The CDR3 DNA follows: TGTGCCAGCAGTGACGGCGGGAGGTTGACAGATACGCAGTATTTT. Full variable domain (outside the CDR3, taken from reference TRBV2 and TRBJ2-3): EPEVTQTPSHQVTQMGQEVILRCVPISNHLYFYWYRQILGQKVEFLVSFYNNEISEKSEIFDDQFSVERPDGSNFTLKIRSTKLEDSAMYFCASSDGGRLTDTQYFGPGTRLTVL.

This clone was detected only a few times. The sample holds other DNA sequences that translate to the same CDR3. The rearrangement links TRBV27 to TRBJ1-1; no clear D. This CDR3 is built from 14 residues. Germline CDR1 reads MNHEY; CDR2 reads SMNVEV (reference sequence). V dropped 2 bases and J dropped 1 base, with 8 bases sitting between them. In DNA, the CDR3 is TGTGCCAGCAGTTTACGCGGCACGAACACTGAAGCTTTCTTT. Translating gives CASSLRGTNTEAFF.

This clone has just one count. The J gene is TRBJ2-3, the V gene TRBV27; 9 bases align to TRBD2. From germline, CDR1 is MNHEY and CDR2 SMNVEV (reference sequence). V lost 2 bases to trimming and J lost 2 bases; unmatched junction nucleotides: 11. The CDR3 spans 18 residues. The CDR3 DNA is TGTGCCAGCAGTTTAAATGAGAAGCGGGAGGTATTCACAGATACGCAGTATTTT. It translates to CASSLNEKREVFTDTQYF.

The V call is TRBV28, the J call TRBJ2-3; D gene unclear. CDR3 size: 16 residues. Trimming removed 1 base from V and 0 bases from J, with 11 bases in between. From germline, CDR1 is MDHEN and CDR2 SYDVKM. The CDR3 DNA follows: TGTGCCAGCAGTTTATATGCAGGCGCTAGCACAGATACGCAGTATTTT. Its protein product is CASSLYAGASTDTQYF. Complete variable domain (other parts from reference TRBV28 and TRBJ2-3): DVKVTQSSRYLVKRTGEKVFLECVQDMDHENMFWYRQDPGLGLRLIYFSYDVKMKEKGDIPEGYSVSREKKERFSLILESASTNQTSMYLCASSLYAGASTDTQYFGPGTRLTVL.

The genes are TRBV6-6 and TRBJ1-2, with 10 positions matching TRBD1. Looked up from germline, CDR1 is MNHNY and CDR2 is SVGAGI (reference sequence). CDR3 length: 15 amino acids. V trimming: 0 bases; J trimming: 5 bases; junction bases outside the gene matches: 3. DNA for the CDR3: TGTGCCAGCAGTTACTCGACAGGGGGCCAGTATGGCTACACCTTC. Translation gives CASSYSTGGQYGYTF.